The 23 T cell receptor beta chains in this list originate from one sample, sequenced in a study of shared clonotypes between healthy human individuals. CD8 cells classed as naive were CD45RO-negative and positively selected for CCR7, excluding terminally differentiated effector memory CD45RA+ cells. TCRdb's copy holds only in-frame clones and misses some; the assay was immunoSEQ multiplex PCR. In the table there are about 820,000 clones, nearly 95% of which are singletons. Material: naive CD8+ T cells sorted from blood. These receptors were taken from a man aged 25 to 40 in good health.

The chain recombines TRBV15 with TRBJ2-2; 9 bases fit TRBD1. The CDR3 loop spans 15 amino acids. The germline V gene has CDR1 LNHNV and CDR2 YYDKDF (reference sequence). V shed 5 bases, J shed 4 bases, and the junction held 5 bases outside the gene matches. CDR3 in amino acids: CATSFRTGATGELFF. CDR3 sequence (DNA): TGTGCCACCAGCTTCAGGACAGGGGCCACCGGGGAGCTGTTTTTT.

The chain combines TRBV23-1 with TRBJ2-7; no reliable D call. TRBV23-1 belongs to the ORF category, with a function that is uncertain. The CDR3 has 15 amino acids. The V end lost 0 bases, the J end lost 4 bases, and 13 bases lay between the germline ends. CDR3 bases: TGCGCCAGCAGTCAATCCCGCAGGCAGGATTACGAGCAGTACTTC. It is translated as CASSQSRRQDYEQYF.

The chain is built from TRBV7-9 and TRBJ2-3; 15 bases align to TRBD2. CDR1 and CDR2 from the germline V gene are SEHNR and FQNEAQ (reference sequence). The CDR3 length is 17 residues. V was clipped by 4 bases and J by 3 bases; unmatched bases: 5. The DNA of the CDR3 is TGTGCCAGCAGCTCAGGACTAGCGGGAGGGCCAACAGATACGCAGTATTTT. Its protein is CASSSGLAGGPTDTQYF.

This chain uses TRBV11-2 with TRBJ2-3, with D possibly matching TRBD1 (5 bases). The CDR3 runs to 17 residues. V dropped 4 bases and J dropped 0 bases, with 17 bases sitting between them. Germline CDR1 is SGHAT and CDR2 is FQNNGV. CDR3 bases: TGTGCCAGCAGCTCATTTGGTCGGACAACTAGCACAGATACGCAGTATTTT. It translates to CASSSFGRTTSTDTQYF.

The chain employs TRBV7-9 and TRBJ2-2; TRBD2 is a possible D gene (6 bases). CDR3 size: 14 residues. CDR1 and CDR2 (germline): SEHNR, FQNEAQ (reference sequence). With 1 base removed from V and 5 bases from J, the gap between germline ends came to 8 bases. The chain's CDR3 is CASSLVGGTGELFF. DNA of the CDR3: TGTGCCAGCAGCTTAGTGGGAGGTACCGGGGAGCTGTTTTTT.

This clone has only a few counts. The DNA for the CDR3 is TGTGCCAGCAGTTCCGGGACTTTAGAAGAGACCCAGTACTTC. Amino acid sequence: CASSSGTLEETQYF. This chain joins TRBV6-6 and TRBJ2-5; weak D call: TRBD2 (6 bases). Trimming shortened V by 4 bases and J by 3 bases, and 12 bases separated the two germline ends. Germline CDR1 reads MNHNY; CDR2 reads SVGAGI (reference sequence). CDR3 length: 14 amino acids.

This clone was observed a handful of times. This same CDR3 is encoded by further DNA sequences in the sample. The chain has TRBV27 and TRBJ2-3; weak D call: TRBD1 (6 bases). The CDR3 contains 14 residues. CDR1 MNHEY and CDR2 SMNVEV come from the germline V gene (reference sequence). V was cut by 1 base and J by 3 bases, with 8 bases left in between. The CDR3 loop reads CASSLLGGTDTQYF. Here the CDR3 DNA reads TGTGCCAGCAGTTTATTAGGGGGAACAGATACGCAGTATTTT.

The chain is built from TRBV4-1 and TRBJ2-7; D is ambiguous. Looked up from germline, CDR1 is MGHRA and CDR2 is YSYEKL. The CDR3 covers 16 residues. Trimming took 1 base from V and 2 from J, leaving 15 bases between them. The CDR3 nucleotides are TGCGCCAGCAGCCAAGTACCCGGAAGCACGGCCTACGAGCAGTACTTC. This translates into CASSQVPGSTAYEQYF.

For this clone: Within the sample, other DNA sequences also encode this same CDR3. This rearrangement joins TRBV29-1 to TRBJ2-1; no clear D. There are 10 residues in the CDR3. Trimming left V 7 bases short and J 3 bases short, with 4 bases between. Germline loops: CDR1 SQVTM, CDR2 ANQGSEA. The CDR3 region has the DNA TGCAGCGCGGACTACAATGAGCAGTTCTTC. Translation: CSADYNEQFF.

The CDR3 region has the DNA TGTGCCAGCAGCCAGGAGGGGGTCGGAGATACGCAGTATTTT. This translates into CASSQEGVGDTQYF. The chain links TRBV5-4 to TRBJ2-3; D could derive from TRBD1 or TRBD2 (6 bases each). Trimming cost V 4 bases and J 5 bases, with 14 bases left between them. CDR3 length equals 14 residues. Germline loops: CDR1 SGHNT, CDR2 YYREEE (reference sequence).

The genes are TRBV27 and TRBJ2-1, with D perhaps matching TRBD2 (6 bases). Between the trimmed V and J ends, which lost 0 bases and 4 bases, there was a span of 16 bases. Germline lookup yields CDR1 MNHEY and CDR2 SMNVEV (reference sequence). The CDR3 extends over 17 amino acids. CDR3 DNA: TGTGCCAGCAGTTTATCGGGCGGGGTTAGGGCGTACAATGAGCAGTTCTTC. The encoded protein is CASSLSGGVRAYNEQFF.

The rearrangement joins TRBV11-3 to TRBJ2-1; D is perhaps TRBD1 (5 bases). The V gene lost 8 bases and the J gene lost 9 bases, with 11 bases spanning the gap. CDR3 length: 11 amino acids. Germline-derived CDR1 and CDR2 are SGHNT and YENEEA. The CDR3 DNA sequence: TGTGCCAGCCAGGGCATGGGTGAGCAGTTCTTC. This codes for CASQGMGEQFF. The variable domain in full, completed from reference TRBV11-3 and TRBJ2-1, reads EAGVVQSPRYKIIEKKQPVAFWCNPISGHNTLYWYLQNLGQGPELLIRYENEEAVDDSQLPKDRFSAERLKGVDSTLKIQPAELGDSAVYLCASQGMGEQFFGPGTRLTVL.

This clone was detected only once. This rearrangement joins TRBV5-6 to TRBJ2-7; TRBD2 agrees at 7 bases. There are 15 residues in the CDR3. Per germline, CDR1 SGHDT and CDR2 YYEEEE. V shed 0 bases, J shed 2 bases, and the junction held 5 bases outside the gene matches. For the CDR3, the DNA is TGTGCCAGCAGCTTGGGTGGGACTATCACCTACGAGCAGTACTTC. Encoded protein: CASSLGGTITYEQYF.

The rearrangement links TRBV13 to TRBJ1-2; D is undetermined. V was clipped by 0 bases and J by 4 bases, with 15 bases between them. The CDR3 totals 16 residues. Germline V gene lookup returns CDR1 PRHDT and CDR2 FYEKMQ (reference sequence). This CDR3 is CASSLGLVSAGYGYTF. CDR3 DNA: TGTGCCAGCAGCTTAGGCCTGGTGAGTGCGGGCTATGGCTACACCTTC.

The rearrangement links TRBV27 to TRBJ1-1; no reliable D call. This CDR3 contains 15 residues. Trimming removed 2 bases from V and 0 bases from J, with 10 bases in between. From germline, CDR1 is MNHEY and CDR2 SMNVEV (reference sequence). CDR3 nucleotide sequence: TGTGCCAGCAGTTTAACCGAAAACATGAACACTGAAGCTTTCTTT. Its translation: CASSLTENMNTEAFF.

CDR3 in amino acids: CASSRPNSYEQYF. Written as DNA, the CDR3 is TGTGCCAGCAGCCGCCCGAACTCCTACGAGCAGTACTTC. J is TRBJ2-7 and V is TRBV27; D remains ambiguous. Trimming took 6 bases from V and 0 from J, leaving 9 bases between them. This CDR3 is built from 13 residues. CDR1 is MNHEY and CDR2 is SMNVEV in the germline V gene (reference sequence).

The chain recombines TRBV27 with TRBJ2-7, with 7 bases identical to TRBD1. V shed 3 bases and J 0 bases; nucleotides not matched to a gene: 5. Germline values: CDR1 MNHEY, CDR2 SMNVEV (reference sequence). CDR3 length equals 15 residues. The CDR3 nucleotides are TGTGCCAGCAGTTTGGCCGGGACAGACTCCTACGAGCAGTACTTC. Amino acids: CASSLAGTDSYEQYF.

The chain joins TRBV4-1 to TRBJ2-7; 7 bases map to TRBD1. The CDR3 loop spans 15 amino acids. The V gene end was trimmed by 3 bases and the J gene end by 4 bases; junction bases not matched to a gene: 9. Germline V lookup: CDR1 MGHRA, CDR2 YSYEKL. The CDR3 loop is CASSHLQGQVYEQYF. The CDR3 nucleotides are TGCGCCAGCAGCCACCTACAGGGGCAGGTTTACGAGCAGTACTTC.

The chain employs TRBV5-4 and TRBJ2-1, with a tentative D call TRBD2 (6 bases). Germline values: CDR1 SGHNT, CDR2 YYREEE (reference sequence). This CDR3 has 16 amino acids. Deletions cut 3 bases from V and 7 bases from J, with 20 bases between. The CDR3, as DNA: TGTGCCAGCAGCTACCCCGGGCTAGCGAGAGGTAATGAGCAGTTCTTC. It is translated as CASSYPGLARGNEQFF.

The table lists this clone with a count of one. The chain uses TRBV11-3 and TRBJ2-1, with D unresolved. This CDR3 has 13 residues. Germline loops: CDR1 SGHNT, CDR2 YENEEA. With 5 bases removed from V and 4 bases from J, the gap between germline ends came to 9 bases. The CDR3 loop is CASSVQEYNEQFF. CDR3 nucleotides: TGTGCCAGCAGCGTTCAGGAGTACAATGAGCAGTTCTTC. Variable domain in full (rest from reference TRBV11-3 and TRBJ2-1): EAGVVQSPRYKIIEKKQPVAFWCNPISGHNTLYWYLQNLGQGPELLIRYENEEAVDDSQLPKDRFSAERLKGVDSTLKIQPAELGDSAVYLCASSVQEYNEQFFGPGTRLTVL.

The chain couples TRBV6-5 to TRBJ2-3, with 7 bases identical to TRBD1. This CDR3 has 16 amino acids. CDR1 and CDR2 from the germline V gene are MNHEY and SVGAGI. Trimming took 0 bases from V and 3 from J; bases not matched to a gene: 6. This CDR3 is CASSYSRDSLTDTQYF. CDR3 nucleotide sequence: TGTGCCAGCAGTTACTCCCGGGACAGTCTTACAGATACGCAGTATTTT.

This rearrangement joins TRBV29-1 to TRBJ1-2; 8 bases align to TRBD1. Germline CDR1 SQVTM, CDR2 ANQGSEA. Losses at the gene ends were 3 bases for V and 7 bases for J; bases not matched to a gene: 7. The CDR3 contains 13 residues. This CDR3 reads CSVDDRGFFGYTF. The CDR3 region has the DNA TGCAGCGTTGATGACAGGGGCTTTTTTGGCTACACCTTC.

The chain uses TRBV2 and TRBJ1-1; D unresolved. Trimming took 10 bases from V and 6 from J, leaving 12 bases between them. CDR3 length equals 11 residues. Germline loops: CDR1 SNHLY, CDR2 FYNNEI. This chain's CDR3 is CATAGRAEAFF. The CDR3 DNA is TGTGCCACAGCGGGCCGGGCTGAAGCTTTCTTT.